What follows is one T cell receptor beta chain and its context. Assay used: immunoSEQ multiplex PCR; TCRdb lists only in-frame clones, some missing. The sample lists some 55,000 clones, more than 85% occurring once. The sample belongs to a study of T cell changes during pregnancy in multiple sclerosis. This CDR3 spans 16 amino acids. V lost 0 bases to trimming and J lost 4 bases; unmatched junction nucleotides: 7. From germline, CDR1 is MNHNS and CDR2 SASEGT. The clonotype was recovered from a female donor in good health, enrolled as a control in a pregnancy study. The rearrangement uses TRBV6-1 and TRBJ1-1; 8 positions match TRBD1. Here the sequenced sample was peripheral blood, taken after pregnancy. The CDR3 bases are TGTGCCAGCAGTGAAGCCAGACAGGGGCCCAGCACTGAAGCTTTCTTT. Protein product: CASSEARQGPSTEAFF.